Sequencing of this TCR beta chain was carried out in a study of cytomegalovirus exposure and HLA in healthy donors. This clone came up a few times. The V end lost 8 bases, the J end lost 3 bases, and 20 bases lay between the germline ends. Germline CDR1 GTSNPN, CDR2 SVGIG (reference sequence). There are 15 residues in the CDR3. The study ran its PCR with 60 Vbeta and 13 Jbeta primers. Repertoires were generated with immunoSEQ multiplex PCR, while TCRdb's copy carries only in-frame clones and drops some. The sample records over 150,000 clones, approximately 72% being singletons. The source material was PBMCs. This clonotype was obtained from a man between 50 and 59 years old in good health and CMV-seronegative. The chain uses TRBV30 and TRBJ1-3, with D unclear. CDR3 bases: TGTGCCGGATGTAAGGCGGTCCATCGTGGAAACACCATATATTTT. Encoded protein: CAGCKAVHRGNTIYF.